This T cell receptor beta chain was obtained from a study of CD8 T cells in Susac syndrome. Overall study: The sequenced Susac syndrome patients included more than five who had clinically active disease and fewer than ten who were in remission.

Trimming took 5 bases from V and 5 from J, leaving 12 bases between them. Germline CDR1 is SQVTM and CDR2 is ANQGSEA. CDR3 length: 12 amino acids. TCR beta sequencing was performed on blood CD8+ and CD4+ T cells. TEMRA cells were FACS-enriched, with CD8+ and CD4+ T cells isolated negatively. RNA amounts of roughly 0.5 to 1 ug underwent reverse transcription with random hexamers. TCRdb processed the immunoSEQ multiplex PCR reads anew with MiXCR; each CDR3 protein has one entry. The table has 150,000 to 200,000 distinct CDR3 sequences, approximately 94% seen once; the top ten hold 0.098%. The receptor comes from a human donor with Susac syndrome. The chain couples TRBV29-1 to TRBJ2-5; D unresolved. The material sequenced was CD4+ T cells from PBMCs. In nucleotides, the CDR3 is TGCAGCGTTTCTGGGCAAACGGAGACCCAGTACTTC. Protein product: CSVSGQTETQYF.